One sample yielded the 5 T cell receptor beta chains listed below, sequenced in a study of CD8+CD57+ T cells in acquired aplastic anemia. For CDR3 and TCR beta VDJ profiling, genomic DNA was the template used. TCRdb analysed the reads with MiXCR anew, one entry per CDR3 protein. The table shows 200,000 to 300,000 distinct CDR3 sequences, with approximately 82% occurring only once. Those patients picked for sequencing had displayed CD8+CD57+ cell expansion on flow cytometry. Sequencing was performed on sorted CD4+, CD8+, or CD8+CD57+ T cells (not recorded which) from PBMCs. These receptors were collected from a human donor with aplastic anemia.

Worth noting for this clonotype: The junction does not match germline at one end; this may be a read error. The chain links TRBV7-6 to TRBJ2-1; D gene uncertain. The germline gives CDR1 SGHVS, CDR2 FNYEAQ. CDR3 length equals 13 residues. CDR3 region: CASSLASSNEQFF. The CDR3 nucleotides read TGTGCTAGCAGCTTAGCCTCTAGCAATGAGCAGTTCTTC.

Notes on this clonotype: One junction end does not reproduce the germline sequence, and a read error may be involved. The chain recombines TRBV7-6 with TRBJ2-5; D remains unclear. Germline loops: CDR1 SGHVS, CDR2 FNYEAQ. The CDR3 consists of 14 residues. The CDR3 here is CATSLAHGQKKTQF. CDR3 DNA sequence: TGTGCCACCAGCTTAGCCCACGGGCAAAAAAAGACCCAGTTC.

The chain is built from TRBV7-3 and TRBJ2-5, with 8 bases matching TRBD1. V shed 3 bases and J 5 bases; nucleotides not matched to a gene: 2. This CDR3 is built from 13 residues. CDR1 SGHTA and CDR2 FQGTGA come from the germline V gene. CDR3 nucleotide sequence: TGTGCCAGCAGCTTCCGGGACAGGGAGACCCAGTACTTC. This gives the protein CASSFRDRETQYF.

The chain combines TRBV7-3 with TRBJ2-1; 10 positions agree with TRBD1. The end of the DNA aligns better with TRBJ2-7, so the J call may be wrong. CDR1 and CDR2 (germline): SGHTA, FQGTGA. The CDR3 loop spans 13 amino acids. This CDR3 is CASSLTGGTEQYF. DNA of the CDR3: TGTGCCAGCAGCTTGACAGGGGGCACCGAGCAGTACTTC.

This sequence joins TRBV7-9 and TRBJ1-2; D is unclear. Germline V gives CDR1 SEHNR, CDR2 FQNEAQ (reference sequence). The V and J ends lost 5 bases and 5 bases respectively, with 21 bases between them. This CDR3 is built from 16 residues. CDR3 nucleotide sequence: TGTGCCAGCAGCGTGGAGAGGGAGACGCTCGTATATGGCTACACCTTC. Protein: CASSVERETLVYGYTF.